This T cell receptor (beta chain) was identified during a study of T-cell reconstitution after alpha-beta-depleted transplantation in children. Preparation of the TCRbeta library was carried out with unique molecular identifiers. TCRdb redid the calling of the PCR reads with MiXCR, one entry per CDR3 protein. The sample has about 120,000 distinct CDR3 sequences; roughly 24% are singletons. CDR1 and CDR2 (germline): SGDLS, YYNGEE. With 0 bases removed from V and 0 bases from J, the gap between germline ends came to 6 bases. The CDR3 totals 15 residues. Specimen: PBMCs, mostly from graft donor cells, collected 180 days after TCRalphabeta/CD19-depleted stem cell transplant. This receptor was taken from a male patient between 2 and 10 years old who had a stem cell transplant for chronic granulomatous disease, so the T cells may come from the graft donor. This rearrangement joins TRBV9 to TRBJ2-2; no clear D gene. DNA of the CDR3: TGTGCCAGCAGCGTAGGTGGAGCGAACACCGGGGAGCTGTTTTTT. Amino acid sequence: CASSVGGANTGELFF.